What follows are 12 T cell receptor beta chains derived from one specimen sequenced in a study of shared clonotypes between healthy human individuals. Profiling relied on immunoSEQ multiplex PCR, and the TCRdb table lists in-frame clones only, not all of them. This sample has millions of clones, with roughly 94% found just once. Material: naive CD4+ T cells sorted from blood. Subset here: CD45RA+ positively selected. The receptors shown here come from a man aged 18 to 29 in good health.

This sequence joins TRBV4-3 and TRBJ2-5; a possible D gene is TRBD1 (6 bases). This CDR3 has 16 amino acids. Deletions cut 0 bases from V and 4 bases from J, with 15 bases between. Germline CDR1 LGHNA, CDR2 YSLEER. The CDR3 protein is CASSQDSGTTLETQYF. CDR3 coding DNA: TGCGCCAGCAGCCAAGATTCCGGGACAACCTTAGAGACCCAGTACTTC.

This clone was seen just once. The CDR3 reads CASSHWTSTYNEQFF. CDR3 DNA: TGTGCCAGCAGTCATTGGACAAGCACCTACAATGAGCAGTTCTTC. The genes are TRBV11-2 and TRBJ2-1; tentatively, D is TRBD1 (5 bases). The V and J ends lost 6 bases and 2 bases respectively, with 14 bases between them. Germline CDR1 and CDR2: SGHAT and FQNNGV. This CDR3 contains 15 residues.

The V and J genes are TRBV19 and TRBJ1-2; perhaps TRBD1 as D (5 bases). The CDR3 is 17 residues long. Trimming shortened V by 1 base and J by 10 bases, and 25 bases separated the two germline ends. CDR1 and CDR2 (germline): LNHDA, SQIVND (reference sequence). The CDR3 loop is CASSIGRQGPPGDDYTF. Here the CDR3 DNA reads TGTGCCAGTAGTATAGGCCGTCAGGGACCGCCGGGGGATGACTACACCTTC.

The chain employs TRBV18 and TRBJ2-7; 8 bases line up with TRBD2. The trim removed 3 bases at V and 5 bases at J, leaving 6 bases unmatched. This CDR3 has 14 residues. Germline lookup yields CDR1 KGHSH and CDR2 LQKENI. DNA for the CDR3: TGTGCCAGCTCACCGGGACTAGTGAACCACGAGCAGTACTTC. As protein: CASSPGLVNHEQYF.

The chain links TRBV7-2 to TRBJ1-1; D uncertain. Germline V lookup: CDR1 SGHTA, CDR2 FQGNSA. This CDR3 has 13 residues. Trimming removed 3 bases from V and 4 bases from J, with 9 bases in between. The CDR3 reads CASSLRVLTEAFF. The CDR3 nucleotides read TGTGCCAGCAGCTTGAGGGTTCTCACTGAAGCTTTCTTT.

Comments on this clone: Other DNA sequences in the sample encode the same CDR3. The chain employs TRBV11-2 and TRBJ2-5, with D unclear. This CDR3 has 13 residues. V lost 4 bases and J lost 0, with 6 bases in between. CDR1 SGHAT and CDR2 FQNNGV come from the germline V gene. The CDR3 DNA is TGTGCCAGCAGCTCCCAGTACCAAGAGACCCAGTACTTC. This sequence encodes CASSSQYQETQYF.

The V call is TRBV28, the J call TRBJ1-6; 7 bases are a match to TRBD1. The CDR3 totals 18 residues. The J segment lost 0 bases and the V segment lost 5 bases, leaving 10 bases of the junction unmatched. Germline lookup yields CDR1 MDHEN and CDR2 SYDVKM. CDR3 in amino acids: CASSLPGQRSSYNSPLHF. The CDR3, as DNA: TGTGCCAGCAGTCTACCGGGACAGCGGAGCTCCTATAATTCACCCCTCCACTTT.

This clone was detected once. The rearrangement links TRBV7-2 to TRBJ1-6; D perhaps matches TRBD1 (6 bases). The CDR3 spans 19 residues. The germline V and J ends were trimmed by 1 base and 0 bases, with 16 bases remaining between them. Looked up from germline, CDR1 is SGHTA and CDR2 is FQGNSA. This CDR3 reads CASSLVWTVGRSYNSPLHF. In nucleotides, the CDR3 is TGTGCCAGCAGCTTAGTTTGGACAGTGGGGCGCTCCTATAATTCACCCCTCCACTTT.

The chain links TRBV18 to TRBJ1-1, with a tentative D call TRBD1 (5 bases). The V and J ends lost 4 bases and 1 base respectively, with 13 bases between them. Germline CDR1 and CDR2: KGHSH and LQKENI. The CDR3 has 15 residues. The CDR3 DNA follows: TGTGCCAGCTCACTTTACGACAGTACGAACACTGAAGCTTTCTTT. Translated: CASSLYDSTNTEAFF.

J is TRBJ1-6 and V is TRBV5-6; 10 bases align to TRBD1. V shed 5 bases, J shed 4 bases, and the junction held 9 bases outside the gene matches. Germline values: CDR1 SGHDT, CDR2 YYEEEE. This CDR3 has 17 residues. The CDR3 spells CASSQMTGGAYNSPLHF. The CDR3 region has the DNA TGTGCCAGCAGTCAGATGACAGGGGGCGCATATAATTCACCCCTCCACTTT.

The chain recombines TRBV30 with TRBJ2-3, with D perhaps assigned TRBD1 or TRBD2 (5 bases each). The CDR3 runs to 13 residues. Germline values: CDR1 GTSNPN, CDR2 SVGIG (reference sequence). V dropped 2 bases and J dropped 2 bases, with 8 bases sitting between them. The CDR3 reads CAWSWDLTDTQYF. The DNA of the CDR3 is TGTGCCTGGAGTTGGGACCTCACAGATACGCAGTATTTT. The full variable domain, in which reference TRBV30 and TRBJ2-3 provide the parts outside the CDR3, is SQTIHQWPATLVQPVGSPLSLECTVEGTSNPNLYWYRQAAGRGLQLLFYSVGIGQISSEVPQNLSASRPQDRQFILSSKKLLLSDSGFYLCAWSWDLTDTQYFGPGTRLTVL.

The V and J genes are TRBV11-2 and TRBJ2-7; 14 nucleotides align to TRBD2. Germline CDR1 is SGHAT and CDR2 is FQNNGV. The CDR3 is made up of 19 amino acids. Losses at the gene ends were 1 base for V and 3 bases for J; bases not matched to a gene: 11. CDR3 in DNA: TGTGCCAGCAGCTTAGGGAGCCCTCGACTAGCGGGAGGGAACTACGAGCAGTACTTC. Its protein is CASSLGSPRLAGGNYEQYF. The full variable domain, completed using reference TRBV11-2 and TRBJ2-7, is EAGVAQSPRYKIIEKRQSVAFWCNPISGHATLYWYQQILGQGPKLLIQFQNNGVVDDSQLPKDRFSAERLKGVDSTLKIQPAKLEDSAVYLCASSLGSPRLAGGNYEQYFGPGTRLTVT.